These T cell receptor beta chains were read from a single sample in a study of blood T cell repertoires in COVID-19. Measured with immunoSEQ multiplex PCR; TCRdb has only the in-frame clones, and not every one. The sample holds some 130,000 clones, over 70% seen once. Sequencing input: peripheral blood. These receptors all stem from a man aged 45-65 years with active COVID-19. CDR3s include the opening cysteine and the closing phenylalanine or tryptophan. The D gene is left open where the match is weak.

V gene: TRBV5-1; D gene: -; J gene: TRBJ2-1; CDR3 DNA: TGCGCCACCCCTAAGCATTTCTCCTACAATGAGCAGTTCTTC; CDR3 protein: CATPKHFSYNEQFF
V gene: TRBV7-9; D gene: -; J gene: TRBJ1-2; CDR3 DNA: TGTGCCAGCAGCCCTGTAGGGGGTGGCTACACCTTC; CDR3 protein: CASSPVGGGYTF
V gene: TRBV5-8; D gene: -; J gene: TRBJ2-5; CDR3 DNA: TGTGCCAGCAGCGGCCGACAGGTATTCCAAGAGACCCAGTACTTC; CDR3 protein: CASSGRQVFQETQYF
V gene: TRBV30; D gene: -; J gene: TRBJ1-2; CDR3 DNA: TGTGCCTGGACCCTCCGGGGGGCCCATGGCTACACCTTC; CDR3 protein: CAWTLRGAHGYTF
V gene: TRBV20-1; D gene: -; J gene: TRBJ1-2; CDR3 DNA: TGCAGTGCTGGACACCCGGGCTACACCTTC; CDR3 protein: CSAGHPGYTF
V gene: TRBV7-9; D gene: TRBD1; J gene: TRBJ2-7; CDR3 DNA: TGTGCCAGCAGCTTAGGGACAGGAAACTACGAGCAGTACTTC; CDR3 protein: CASSLGTGNYEQYF
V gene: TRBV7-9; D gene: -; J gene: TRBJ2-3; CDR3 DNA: TGTGCCAGCAACCTCGAGGGGGGGGAGAGGGATACGCAGTATTTT; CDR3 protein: CASNLEGGERDTQYF
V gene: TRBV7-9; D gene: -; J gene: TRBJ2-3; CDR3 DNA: TGTGCCAGCAGCTTACCCCCTATCACAGATACGCAGTATTTT; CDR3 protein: CASSLPPITDTQYF
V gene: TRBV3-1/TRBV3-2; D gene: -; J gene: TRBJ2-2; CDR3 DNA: TGTGCCAGCAGCCCGCGGGACAGGAACACCGGGGAGCTGTTTTTT; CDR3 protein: CASSPRDRNTGELFF
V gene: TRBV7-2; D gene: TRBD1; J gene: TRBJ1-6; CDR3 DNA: TGTGCCAGCAGTTCACAAACCCCAGGACAGGGAAGGCCACCCCTCCACTTT; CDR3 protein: CASSSQTPGQGRPPLHF
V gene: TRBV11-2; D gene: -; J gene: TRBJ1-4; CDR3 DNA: TGTGCCAGCAGCTTAGGGAGAACTAATGAAAAACTGTTTTTT; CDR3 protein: CASSLGRTNEKLFF
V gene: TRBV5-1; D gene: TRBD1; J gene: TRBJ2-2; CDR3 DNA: TGCGCCAGCAGCATCCACAGGGGGAAGAGCACCGGGGAGCTGTTTTTT; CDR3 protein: CASSIHRGKSTGELFF
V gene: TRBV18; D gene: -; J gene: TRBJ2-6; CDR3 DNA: TGTGCCAGCTCAACAGGACAGACCTCTGGGGCCAACGTCCTGACTTTC; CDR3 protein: CASSTGQTSGANVLTF
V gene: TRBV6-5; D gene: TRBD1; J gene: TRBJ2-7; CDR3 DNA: TGTGCCAGCAGTTACAGGGACAGGGGGACCTACGAGCAGTACTTC; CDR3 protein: CASSYRDRGTYEQYF